These T cell receptor beta chains were read from a single sample in a study of neoadjuvant nivolumab and ipilimumab in lung cancer. Sequencing used immunoSEQ multiplex PCR; TCRdb keeps in-frame clones, though not all of them. Here the sample spans some 38,000 clones, approximately 92% being singletons. This material consisted of peripheral blood, taken before neoadjuvant nivolumab, alone or with ipilimumab. The receptors derive from an adult with non-small cell lung cancer. Both conserved end residues are part of each CDR3. Each record gives: J gene, D gene, clone size, V gene, CDR3 DNA, CDR3 protein. A D gene is named only where the DNA matches it firmly. The listing skips clone size in some rows; elsewhere it reads once, few, many or a size class.

>TRBJ1-2|-|-|TRBV2
TGTGCCAGCAGGGAGCCGGACAACGGGAGGTCTGGCTACACCTTC
CASREPDNGRSGYTF
>TRBJ2-7|-|-|TRBV5-6
TGTGCCAGCAGCTTAGGACGATACTACGAGCAGTACTTC
CASSLGRYYEQYF
>TRBJ1-4|-|-|TRBV11-2
TGTGCCAGCAGCTCGACAGAACCTAGCGAAAAACTGTTTTTT
CASSSTEPSEKLFF
>TRBJ2-3|TRBD2|-|TRBV9
TGTGCCAGCAGCATAAGCGGGGATGTCACAGATACGCAGTATTTT
CASSISGDVTDTQYF
>TRBJ2-1|TRBD2|-|TRBV5-5
TGTGCCAGCAGCCAAACTAGCGGGAGGGTTAATGAGCAGTTCTTC
CASSQTSGRVNEQFF
>TRBJ1-2|-|-|TRBV27
TGTGCCAGCAGACAAGGGTATTCTAACTATGGCTACACCTTC
CASRQGYSNYGYTF
>TRBJ2-7|-|-|TRBV7-2
TGTGCCAGCAGCTTAATCGGGGGCATCGGACCCGAGCAGTACTTC
CASSLIGGIGPEQYF
>TRBJ2-3|-|-|TRBV6-1
TGTGCCAGCAGTGAATTTCCAGCTACTACAGATACGCAGTATTTT
CASSEFPATTDTQYF
>TRBJ1-5|TRBD1|once|TRBV30
TGTGCCTGGAGGGGACAGGGAGATCAGCCCCAGCATTTT
CAWRGQGDQPQHF
>TRBJ1-1|TRBD1|once|TRBV4-3
TGCGCCAGCAGCCAAGATATACTGACAGGGGGCGCGGTCGACACTGAAGCTTTCTTT
CASSQDILTGGAVDTEAFF
>TRBJ2-5|-|-|TRBV11-1
TGTGCCAGCAGCTTAGACCCCGGCGGGGGCAGGGAGACCCAGTACTTC
CASSLDPGGGRETQYF
>TRBJ1-1|-|-|TRBV5-4
TGTGCCAGCAGCTTCCGGGGAGTGAACACTGAAGCTTTCTTT
CASSFRGVNTEAFF
>TRBJ2-3|TRBD2|-|TRBV18
TGTGCCAGCTCACCGGGGACTAGCGGCACAGATACGCAGTATTTT
CASSPGTSGTDTQYF
>TRBJ2-7|-|-|TRBV27
TGTGCCAGCAGGGGACCAGGCCCCTACGAGCAGTACTTC
CASRGPGPYEQYF
>TRBJ2-5|TRBD1|-|TRBV19
TGTGCCAGTAGCACGACAGGGGGGAAGACCCAGTACTTC
CASSTTGGKTQYF
>TRBJ2-3|-|-|TRBV27
TGTGCCAGCAGTCCCTGGGGCGGGAGCACAGATACGCAGTATTTT
CASSPWGGSTDTQYF
>TRBJ2-5|TRBD1|-|TRBV27
TGTGCCAGCGGGGAGGACAGGGGCCAAGAGACCCAGTACTTC
CASGEDRGQETQYF
>TRBJ1-1|-|-|TRBV2
TGTGCCAGCAGTGAAGTAGGGGGGAACACTGAAGCTTTCTTT
CASSEVGGNTEAFF
>TRBJ2-1|-|-|TRBV5-3
TGTGCCAGAAGGGACCTCCCCGCACCCCGGTCCTACAATGAGCAGTTCTTC
CARRDLPAPRSYNEQFF
>TRBJ2-1|TRBD2|-|TRBV5-4
TGTGCCAGCAGCTCTTTAGCGGGAGGGCCTTTGTTTGAGCAGTTCTTC
CASSSLAGGPLFEQFF
>TRBJ1-1|-|-|TRBV5-1
TGCGCCAGCAGCTTGTCGCGGGGGGCGAGTAAGAGCACTGAAGCTTTCTTT
CASSLSRGASKSTEAFF
>TRBJ1-5|-|-|TRBV7-8
TGTGCCAGCAGCTTAGCGCCGGGGAATCAGCCCCAGCATTTT
CASSLAPGNQPQHF
>TRBJ2-6|TRBD1|once|TRBV6-1
TGTGCCAGCAGTGCCGTGGTGGGGACAGGGAGGTCTGGGGCCAACGTCCTGACTTTC
CASSAVVGTGRSGANVLTF
>TRBJ2-3|TRBD2|-|TRBV7-3
TGTGCCAGCAGCGGAGGGACTAGCGGGACCGCAACCACAGATACGCAGTATTTT
CASSGGTSGTATTDTQYF
>TRBJ2-2|-|-|TRBV9
TGTGCCAGCAGCGTAACCCCCATCTCCGGTAACACCGGGGAGCTGTTTTTT
CASSVTPISGNTGELFF
>TRBJ2-7|-|-|TRBV4-1
TGCGCCAGCAGCCAAGGACGGGGACCCTCAGGCTACGAGCAGTACTTC
CASSQGRGPSGYEQYF
>TRBJ1-2|TRBD1|-|TRBV19
TGTGCCAGTAGTATCTTGGGACAGGGGAACTATGGCTACACCTTC
CASSILGQGNYGYTF
>TRBJ1-4|TRBD1|-|TRBV30
TGTGCCTGGAGGGGTCCCGGGACAGGGGCCCGTGGCGAAAAACTGTTTTTT
CAWRGPGTGARGEKLFF
>TRBJ2-7|-|-|TRBV18
TGTGCCAGCTCACCACGGCAGGGGACCTACGAGCAGTACTTC
CASSPRQGTYEQYF
>TRBJ2-3|TRBD1|-|TRBV30
TGTGCCTGGAGTACAGGGGGGAACTCAGATACGCAGTATTTT
CAWSTGGNSDTQYF
>TRBJ1-2|-|-|TRBV4-1
TGCGCCAGCAGCCAAAGTCCAGGGGAGTCCTATGGCTACACCTTC
CASSQSPGESYGYTF
>TRBJ2-3|TRBD2|-|TRBV7-2
TGTGCCAGCAGCCGCTGGGGGGTAGCACGGGAGGGCCACTCAGATACGCAGTATTTT
CASSRWGVAREGHSDTQYF
>TRBJ1-2|-|once|TRBV25-1
TGTGCCAGCAGTGCTTTTCGACAGGACTACACCTTC
CASSAFRQDYTF
>TRBJ2-5|-|-|TRBV5-1
TGCGCCAGCAGCTTGGAGTCTGGGCCGCGGGAGACCCAGTACTTC
CASSLESGPRETQYF
>TRBJ2-3|TRBD2|-|TRBV5-4
TGTGCCAGCAGCTTCGGGCGGGAGGGCATAAATACGCAGTATTTT
CASSFGREGINTQYF
>TRBJ2-1|-|-|TRBV7-9
TGTGCCAGCAGCTACGATACGGCCCTTGAGCAGTTCTTC
CASSYDTALEQFF
>TRBJ2-7|TRBD2|-|TRBV10-3
TGTGCCGTCCAAAAGACTAGCGGGAGTTACGAGCAGTACTTC
CAVQKTSGSYEQYF
>TRBJ2-3|-|-|TRBV5-1
TGCGCCAGCAGCGAAGGGCGGGGTAGCACAGATACGCAGTATTTT
CASSEGRGSTDTQYF
>TRBJ2-7|-|-|TRBV5-1
TGCGCCAGCAGCTTGTCTAGCAGCTCCTACGAGCAGTACTTC
CASSLSSSSYEQYF